A selection of T cell receptor beta chains follows, all from one sample in a study of blood T cell repertoires in COVID-19. Profiled with immunoSEQ multiplex PCR; TCRdb holds only in-frame clones, not every one. The sample comprises about 150,000 clones, more than 85% of which are singletons, and about 0.6% rests with the top ten. Specimen: peripheral blood. The receptors stem from a man between 60 and 70 years old with COVID-19, enrolled during active disease. Each CDR3 is given with its conserved first and last residue. A D gene is named only where the DNA matches it firmly. Size values are once, few and many counts, or a class for expanded clones, and some rows have none.

v_call	d_call	j_call	clone_size	cdr3_length	cdr3_aa	cdr3_nt
TRBV19	TRBD1	TRBJ1-1	NA	14	CASSIRDRTPKAFF	TGTGCCAGTAGTATAAGGGACAGAACCCCTAAAGCTTTCTTT
TRBV3-1/TRBV3-2	NA	TRBJ1-2	once	13	CASSQGSHGGYTF	TGTGCCAGCAGCCAAGGGAGCCACGGGGGCTACACCTTC
TRBV28	NA	TRBJ1-1	NA	14	CASSLWGRNTEAFF	TGTGCCAGCAGTTTATGGGGCAGGAACACTGAAGCTTTCTTT
TRBV5-8	TRBD2	TRBJ2-1	NA	15	CASSGRSGSYNEQFF	TGTGCCAGCAGCGGCCGGAGCGGGAGTTACAATGAGCAGTTCTTC
TRBV4-3	NA	TRBJ1-5	NA	15	CASSQDGQIHQPQHF	TGCGCCAGCAGCCAAGATGGACAGATACATCAGCCCCAGCATTTT
TRBV28	TRBD1	TRBJ1-6	NA	15	CASSFLGTGNSPLHF	TGTGCCAGCAGTTTCCTTGGGACAGGGAATTCACCCCTCCACTTT
TRBV7-2	NA	TRBJ1-2	NA	17	CASSLGSGQGLGYGYTF	TGTGCCAGCAGCTTAGGCTCCGGGCAGGGGTTAGGGTATGGCTACACCTTC
TRBV3-1/TRBV3-2	TRBD2	TRBJ2-2	NA	15	CASSHSSGNAGELFF	TGTGCCAGCAGCCATAGTAGCGGGAACGCCGGGGAGCTGTTTTTT
TRBV9	TRBD2	TRBJ2-5	NA	15	CASSVGTSGVETQYF	TGTGCCAGCAGCGTTGGGACTAGCGGGGTTGAGACCCAGTACTTC
TRBV6-5	NA	TRBJ2-2	NA	14	CASSYEGDSGELFF	TGTGCCAGCAGTTACGAAGGGGATTCCGGGGAGCTGTTTTTT
TRBV9	TRBD2	TRBJ2-1	NA	16	CASSVPTRRGGNEQFF	TGTGCCAGCAGCGTACCAACTAGGCGGGGGGGCAATGAGCAGTTCTTC
TRBV19	NA	TRBJ1-6	few	16	CASNRERGVGNSPLHF	TGTGCCAGTAACCGTGAGCGGGGGGTTGGAAATTCACCCCTCCACTTT
TRBV7-9	TRBD1	TRBJ1-4	NA	16	CASSLAVAGGGEKLFF	TGTGCCAGCAGCTTAGCCGTGGCAGGGGGCGGTGAAAAACTGTTTTTT
TRBV11-2	NA	TRBJ2-7	NA	16	CASSFASVAQSYEQYF	TGTGCCAGCAGCTTCGCTAGTGTGGCGCAAAGCTACGAGCAGTACTTC
TRBV28	TRBD1	TRBJ1-5	NA	15	CASSDRQGAKQPQHF	TGTGCCAGCAGCGATAGACAGGGGGCTAAACAGCCCCAGCATTTT
TRBV6-4	TRBD1	TRBJ2-1	NA	16	CASSERDRGSINEQFF	TGTGCCAGCAGTGAGAGGGACAGGGGATCGATCAATGAGCAGTTCTTC
TRBV5-5	TRBD1	TRBJ1-2	few	17	CASSLETGGSLDYGYTF	TGTGCCAGCAGCTTGGAGACAGGGGGCAGTTTGGACTATGGCTACACCTTC
TRBV11-3	NA	TRBJ2-1	NA	14	CASSLDSTSNEQFF	TGTGCCAGCAGCTTAGATTCAACTAGCAATGAGCAGTTCTTC
TRBV19	NA	TRBJ1-5	NA	18	CASSIFGRGWGGNQPQHF	TGTGCCAGTAGTATTTTCGGCAGGGGATGGGGTGGCAATCAGCCCCAGCATTTT
TRBV24-1	NA	TRBJ2-7	NA	14	CATSDLAIPCEQYF	TGTGCCACCAGTGATTTGGCTATTCCCTGTGAGCAGTACTTC
TRBV14	NA	TRBJ2-7	NA	11	CASSWAREQYF	TGTGCCAGCAGCTGGGCCCGGGAGCAGTACTTC
TRBV6-5	NA	TRBJ1-4	once	15	CASRRVTGTYEKLFF	TGTGCCAGCAGACGGGTTACAGGGACATATGAAAAACTGTTTTTT
TRBV18	TRBD1	TRBJ1-4	NA	14	CASSRGQLNEKLFF	TGTGCCAGCTCCCGGGGACAGCTTAATGAAAAACTGTTTTTT
TRBV6-2/TRBV6-3	NA	TRBJ2-1	NA	15	CASTPFAGTYNEQFF	TGTGCCAGCACCCCCTTTGCGGGGACTTACAATGAGCAGTTCTTC
TRBV19	NA	TRBJ2-7	few	14	CASSPRTSLYEQYF	TGTGCCAGTAGTCCCAGGACAAGCCTATACGAGCAGTACTTC
TRBV9	TRBD1	TRBJ1-1	once	16	CASSPRTGFRNTEAFF	TGTGCCAGCAGCCCCCGGACAGGGTTCCGGAACACTGAAGCTTTCTTT
TRBV10-3	NA	TRBJ2-2	once	15	CAISETTDSTGELFF	TGTGCCATCAGTGAGACAACCGACAGCACCGGGGAGCTGTTTTTT
TRBV24-1	TRBD2	TRBJ2-1	once	16	CATSDLVAGTYNEQFF	TGTGCCACCAGTGATTTGGTAGCGGGAACTTACAATGAGCAGTTCTTC
TRBV19	NA	TRBJ2-2	NA	13	CASSPQYPGELFF	TGTGCCAGTAGTCCCCAGTATCCCGGGGAGCTGTTTTTT
TRBV4-2	NA	TRBJ2-7	NA	13	CASSQRGSYEQYF	TGTGCCAGCAGCCAACGGGGGTCCTACGAGCAGTACTTC
TRBV27	TRBD2	TRBJ2-3	NA	15	CASSLMAGAKDTQYF	TGTGCCAGCAGTTTAATGGCGGGAGCTAAAGATACGCAGTATTTT
TRBV28	TRBD1	TRBJ2-7	NA	16	CASREDGGQDNYEQYF	TGTGCCAGCCGAGAGGACGGGGGACAGGACAACTACGAGCAGTACTTC
TRBV7-2	TRBD1	TRBJ2-5	NA	14	CASQPGTGLATQYF	TGTGCCAGCCAACCCGGGACAGGCCTTGCGACCCAGTACTTC
TRBV4-3	NA	TRBJ2-5	NA	14	CASYRPGRQETQYF	TGCGCCAGCTATCGCCCGGGGAGGCAAGAGACCCAGTACTTC
TRBV5-1	NA	TRBJ1-4	few	15	CASSSQPGSNEKLFF	TGCGCCAGCAGTTCACAACCCGGGAGTAATGAAAAACTGTTTTTT
TRBV7-3	NA	TRBJ2-1	NA	15	CASSSGTGVNNEQFF	TGTGCCAGCAGCAGCGGGACAGGTGTAAACAATGAGCAGTTCTTC
TRBV27	NA	TRBJ1-2	NA	11	CATGVGYGYTF	TGTGCCACCGGAGTAGGCTATGGCTACACCTTC